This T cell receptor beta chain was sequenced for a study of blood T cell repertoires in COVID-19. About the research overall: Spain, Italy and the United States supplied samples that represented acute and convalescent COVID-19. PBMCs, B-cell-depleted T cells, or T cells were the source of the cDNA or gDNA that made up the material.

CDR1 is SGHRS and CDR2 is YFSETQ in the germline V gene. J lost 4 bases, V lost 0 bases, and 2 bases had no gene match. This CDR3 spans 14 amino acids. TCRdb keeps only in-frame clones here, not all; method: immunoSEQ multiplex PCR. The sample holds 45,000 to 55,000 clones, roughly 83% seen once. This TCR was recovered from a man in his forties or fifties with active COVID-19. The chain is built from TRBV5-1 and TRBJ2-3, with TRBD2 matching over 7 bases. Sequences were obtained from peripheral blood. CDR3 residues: CASSLVAGADTQYF. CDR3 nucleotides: TGCGCCAGCAGCTTGGTGGCGGGGGCAGATACGCAGTATTTT. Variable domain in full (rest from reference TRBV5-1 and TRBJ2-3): KAGVTQTPRYLIKTRGQQVTLSCSPISGHRSVSWYQQTPGQGLQFLFEYFSETQRNKGNFPGRFSGRQFSNSRSEMNVSTLELGDSALYLCASSLVAGADTQYFGPGTRLTVL.